These 7 T cell receptor beta chains share one sample of origin, sequenced in a study of multiple sclerosis patients with progressive multifocal leukoencephalopathy. Assay: immunoSEQ multiplex PCR; the TCRdb copy retains only in-frame clones and omits some. The table includes about 25,000 clones, around 93% detected once. Indicated time point: around eleven months of natalizumab therapy. The sample consisted of PBMCs, taken from a patient treated with natalizumab. Receptor source: a man younger than 45 with multiple sclerosis.

V and J are TRBV2 and TRBJ2-7; no definite D call. There are 12 residues in the CDR3. The V end was cut by 3 bases, the J end by 3 bases, with 6 bases between. Germline lookup yields CDR1 SNHLY and CDR2 FYNNEI. CDR3 residues: CASSEADYEQYF. CDR3 nucleotides: TGTGCCAGCAGTGAGGCAGACTACGAGCAGTACTTC.

The chain uses TRBV5-4 and TRBJ2-4; 9 bases fit TRBD1. In germline, CDR1 is SGHNT, CDR2 YYREEE (reference sequence). The V and J ends lost 6 bases and 1 base, in that order; junction bases with no gene match: 2. The CDR3 length is 14 residues. The CDR3 reads CASTTGGAKNIQYF. CDR3 bases: TGTGCCAGCACGACAGGGGGGGCCAAAAACATTCAGTACTTC.

This chain connects TRBV6-1 to TRBJ1-1, with 7 bases aligning to TRBD1. This CDR3 has 15 amino acids. V dropped 6 bases and J dropped 0; count of bases not matched to a gene: 7. The germline V gene encodes CDR1 MNHNS and CDR2 SASEGT. The CDR3 bases are TGTGCCAGCAGCGGGGGACAGATCATGAACACTGAAGCTTTCTTT. Its protein product is CASSGGQIMNTEAFF.

V and J are TRBV5-1 and TRBJ2-1; 13 nucleotides match TRBD2. Germline V gene sequence: CDR1 SGHRS, CDR2 YFSETQ. CDR3 size: 13 residues. V lost 10 bases, J lost 5 bases, and 3 bases stayed unmatched. As DNA, the CDR3 is TGCGCCGCCGGGACTAGCGGGGACAATGAGCAGTTCTTC. It specifies CAAGTSGDNEQFF.

This chain connects TRBV28 to TRBJ2-5; D is perhaps TRBD1 or TRBD2 (5 bases each). The V and J ends lost 3 bases and 9 bases respectively, with 17 bases between them. Germline V gene data show CDR1 as MDHEN and CDR2 as SYDVKM. The CDR3 runs to 14 residues. The chain's CDR3 is CASSFEPGPGAQYF. The CDR3 DNA is TGTGCCAGCAGTTTTGAGCCGGGACCCGGGGCCCAGTACTTC.

This clone showed up just once. CDR3 amino acids: CASSQGGGLTNEKLFF. DNA of the CDR3: TGCGCCAGCAGCCAAGGCGGGGGGTTAACTAATGAAAAACTGTTTTTT. J is TRBJ1-4 and V is TRBV4-1, with D possibly TRBD1 on 5 matching bases. The germline V and J ends were trimmed by 1 base and 1 base, with 10 bases remaining between them. The CDR3 runs to 16 residues. The germline CDR1 and CDR2 sequences are MGHRA and YSYEKL.

The table lists this clone with a few counts. The chain carries TRBV7-9 and TRBJ2-7; a weak D match, TRBD2 (6 bases). Trimming left V 1 base short and J 7 bases short, with 11 bases between. Germline CDR1 reads SEHNR; CDR2 reads FQNEAQ (reference sequence). The CDR3 extends over 13 amino acids. The CDR3, as DNA: TGTGCCAGCAGCTTAGGGGCTAGCGTTGAGCAGTACGTC. Its protein is CASSLGASVEQYV.